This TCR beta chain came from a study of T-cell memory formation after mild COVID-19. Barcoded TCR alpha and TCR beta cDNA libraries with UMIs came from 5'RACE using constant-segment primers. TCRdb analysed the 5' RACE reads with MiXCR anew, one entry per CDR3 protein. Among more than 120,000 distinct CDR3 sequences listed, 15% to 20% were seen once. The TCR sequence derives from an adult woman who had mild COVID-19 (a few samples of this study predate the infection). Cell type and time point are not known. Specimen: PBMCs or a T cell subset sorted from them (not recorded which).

The chain's CDR3 is CASSPGPEGQPQHF. The CDR3 bases are TGTGCCAGCAGTCCCGGGCCCGAGGGTCAGCCCCAGCATTTT. The rearrangement joins TRBV5-4 to TRBJ1-5, with D unclear. The CDR3 loop spans 14 amino acids. Trimming took off 5 bases at V and 6 bases at J, with 15 bases between the two ends. Looked up from germline, CDR1 is SGHNT and CDR2 is YYREEE (reference sequence).